These 32 T cell receptor beta chains were sequenced from one sample in a study of shared clonotypes between healthy human individuals (dated by TCRdb to 2019 to 2021). Library method: the immunoSEQ multiplex PCR assay. Imported from immuneACCESS, the table was reduced by TCRdb to in-frame sequences with V and J called. These copies leave out some clones; in studies compared against another copy, an unresolved V gene accounts for under half, and the cause of the remainder is not known. Present in this sample are 900,000 to 1,200,000 clones, about 80% of which were seen just once. 0.55% to 0.7% of the sample is held by the ten biggest clonotypes. The sequencing sample was made of memory CD4+ T cells from PBMCs. The sample's cell subset or site label, decoded: CD45RA-negative fraction. Receptors originate from a man younger than 35 in good health. Some clones in this sample may be carry-over from other donors' samples.

V usage is TRBV7-9 and J usage is TRBJ1-1; D gene unclear. V shed 2 bases and J shed 6 bases, with 13 bases lying between them. Germline V gene lookup returns CDR1 SEHNR and CDR2 FQNEAQ (reference sequence). CDR3 size: 14 residues. The CDR3 spells CASSLKAGSAEAFF. The CDR3 DNA reads TGTGCCAGCAGCTTAAAGGCCGGCAGCGCTGAAGCTTTCTTT.

This clone appeared a single time. A much larger clonotype is one base distant, so this may be a read error. The CDR3 nucleotides are TGTGCCGGCTCACCAATCCAGGGACAGGGTCAGGAGACCCAGTACTTC. Translated, it gives CAGSPIQGQGQETQYF. The V call is TRBV18, the J call TRBJ2-5; 9 positions match TRBD1. The CDR3 length is 16 residues. Germline V gene sequence: CDR1 KGHSH, CDR2 LQKENI. The whole variable domain, remainder taken from reference TRBV18 and TRBJ2-5, is NAGVMQNPRHLVRRRGQEARLRCSPMKGHSHVYWYRQLPEEGLKFMVYLQKENIIDESGMPKERFSAEFPKEGPSILRIQQVVRGDSAAYFCAGSPIQGQGQETQYFGPGTRLLVL.

V gene TRBV5-1 combines with J gene TRBJ2-7; D ambiguous. This CDR3 spans 16 amino acids. V shed 0 bases and J shed 3 bases, with 16 bases lying between them. Germline V gives CDR1 SGHRS, CDR2 YFSETQ. For the CDR3, the DNA is TGCGCCAGCAGCTTGGTGGGCAGTTATAGCAGCTACGAGCAGTACTTC. Protein product: CASSLVGSYSSYEQYF. Looking up the rest from reference TRBV5-1 and TRBJ2-7 gives the full variable domain: KAGVTQTPRYLIKTRGQQVTLSCSPISGHRSVSWYQQTPGQGLQFLFEYFSETQRNKGNFPGRFSGRQFSNSRSEMNVSTLELGDSALYLCASSLVGSYSSYEQYFGPGTRLTVT.

This clone showed up just a few times. V usage is TRBV19 and J usage is TRBJ1-5; a weak D match, TRBD1 (6 bases). The V gene's germline CDR1 is LNHDA and CDR2 SQIVND (reference sequence). With 4 bases removed from V and 4 bases from J, the gap between germline ends came to 11 bases. This CDR3 is built from 14 residues. CDR3 DNA sequence: TGTGCCAGTAGTAACAGGGAGAGAAATCAGCCCCAGCATTTT. Translated, it gives CASSNRERNQPQHF.

The chain joins TRBV5-1 to TRBJ2-5, with a possible D match to TRBD2 (6 bases). The ends were cut back, 4 bases at V and 1 base at J, with 11 bases in the middle. CDR3 length: 14 amino acids. Germline CDR1 reads SGHRS; CDR2 reads YFSETQ. The CDR3 sequence is CASSGGVLQETQYF. CDR3 bases: TGCGCCAGCAGCGGAGGGGTCCTCCAAGAGACCCAGTACTTC.

The V gene is TRBV5-4, the J gene TRBJ1-1; D is unresolved. Germline CDR1 is SGHNT and CDR2 is YYREEE (reference sequence). The CDR3 length is 14 residues. The germline V and J ends were trimmed by 3 bases and 1 base, with 10 bases remaining between them. CDR3 coding DNA: TGTGCCAGCAGCTACCACACCGCGAACACTGAAGCTTTCTTT. Translated, it gives CASSYHTANTEAFF.

This clone was seen a handful of times. This chain uses TRBV5-1 with TRBJ2-3; tentative D call: TRBD2 (5 bases). CDR1 SGHRS and CDR2 YFSETQ come from the germline V gene. V was trimmed by 2 bases and J by 1 base, leaving 14 bases between them. The CDR3 spans 16 residues. The CDR3: CASSFVAGGGTDTQYF. Here the CDR3 DNA reads TGCGCCAGCAGCTTCGTCGCAGGAGGAGGCACAGATACGCAGTATTTT.

This clone appeared a single time. The chain combines TRBV29-1 with TRBJ2-1; 7 bases fit TRBD2. This CDR3 comprises 14 residues. Germline lookup yields CDR1 SQVTM and CDR2 ANQGSEA. Trimming cost V 7 bases and J 0 bases; bases outside gene matches: 6. CDR3 in DNA: TGCAGCGCCGAGGGCGGGAGCTCCTACAATGAGCAGTTCTTC. It translates to CSAEGGSSYNEQFF.

Details on this clone: Other nucleotide sequences in the sample specify the same CDR3. V is TRBV11-3 and J is TRBJ1-1; TRBD1 is a possible D gene (5 bases). The CDR3 covers 14 residues. Germline V gene data show CDR1 as SGHNT and CDR2 as YENEEA. Between the trimmed V and J ends, which lost 1 base and 1 base, there was a span of 7 bases. The CDR3 bases are TGTGCCAGCAGCTTAGGGGGCACGAACACTGAAGCTTTCTTT. Encoded protein: CASSLGGTNTEAFF.

This rearrangement joins TRBV5-1 to TRBJ1-2; D might be TRBD1 (5 bases). The V gene lost 5 bases and the J gene lost 6 bases, with 14 bases spanning the gap. The CDR3 has 13 amino acids. CDR1 is SGHRS and CDR2 is YFSETQ in the germline V gene. This CDR3 reads CASRQGFVDGYTF. In DNA form, the CDR3 reads TGCGCCAGCAGGCAGGGCTTTGTTGATGGCTACACCTTC.

The chain is built from TRBV6-1 and TRBJ2-7; TRBD1 matches at 10 bases. This CDR3 spans 14 amino acids. The J segment lost 3 bases and the V segment lost 4 bases, leaving 3 bases of the junction unmatched. The germline V gene encodes CDR1 MNHNS and CDR2 SASEGT. CDR3 amino acids: CASSVRDRGYEQYF. Written as DNA, the CDR3 is TGTGCCAGCAGTGTCCGGGACAGGGGCTACGAGCAGTACTTC.

V and J are TRBV18 and TRBJ2-3, with D possibly matching TRBD2 (6 bases). CDR3 length: 16 residues. Germline lookup yields CDR1 KGHSH and CDR2 LQKENI. V was pared by 3 bases and J by 1 base, with 14 bases between. The CDR3 DNA sequence: TGTGCCAGCTCACCGTTAGGTAGCGGTGGCACAGATACGCAGTATTTT. This translates into CASSPLGSGGTDTQYF.

The chain employs TRBV5-4 and TRBJ2-2; D gene unclear. Trimming removed 4 bases from V and 5 bases from J, with 9 bases in between. CDR3 length: 13 residues. Germline values: CDR1 SGHNT, CDR2 YYREEE (reference sequence). DNA of the CDR3: TGTGCCAGCAGCCCCGACCAAACCGGGGAGCTGTTTTTT. As protein: CASSPDQTGELFF. Using reference TRBV5-4 and TRBJ2-2 for the parts outside the CDR3, the full variable domain is ETGVTQSPTHLIKTRGQQVTLRCSSQSGHNTVSWYQQALGQGPQFIFQYYREEENGRGNFPPRFSGLQFPNYSSELNVNALELDDSALYLCASSPDQTGELFFGEGSRLTVL.

V usage is TRBV28 and J usage is TRBJ2-1, with D uncertain. The ends were cut back, 6 bases at V and 9 bases at J, with 12 bases in the middle. Germline V gives CDR1 MDHEN, CDR2 SYDVKM. This CDR3 is 12 amino acids long. CDR3 sequence: CASRPTQAEQFF. The CDR3 DNA sequence: TGTGCCAGCAGACCTACTCAGGCTGAGCAGTTCTTC.

The J gene is TRBJ2-7, the V gene TRBV5-4; 10 nucleotides line up with TRBD1. The V and J ends lost 0 bases and 4 bases, in that order; junction bases with no gene match: 4. Germline assignment: CDR1 SGHNT and CDR2 YYREEE (reference sequence). The CDR3 loop spans 15 amino acids. The CDR3 sequence: CASSLGRTGGYEQYF. The CDR3 DNA follows: TGTGCCAGCAGCTTGGGAAGGACAGGGGGGTACGAGCAGTACTTC.

The CDR3 region is CASTKGSGAKGYEQYF. CDR3 coding DNA: TGTGCCAGTACCAAAGGTTCGGGAGCCAAGGGCTACGAGCAGTACTTC. This chain joins TRBV27 and TRBJ2-7; TRBD2 might be the D (6 bases). The CDR3 contains 16 residues. The germline V and J ends were trimmed by 9 bases and 3 bases, with 24 bases remaining between them. CDR1 is MNHEY and CDR2 is SMNVEV in the germline V gene (reference sequence).

The chain recombines TRBV11-2 with TRBJ2-4, with unresolved D. Germline V gene sequence: CDR1 SGHAT, CDR2 FQNNGV. V gave up 6 bases and J gave up 7 bases, with 13 bases separating them. The CDR3 runs 13 residues. The CDR3 protein is CASRKVLGNIQYF. CDR3 nucleotides: TGTGCCAGCAGGAAAGTCCTTGGGAACATTCAGTACTTC.

The V call is TRBV7-3, the J call TRBJ2-7; 14 bases are a match to TRBD2. CDR1 and CDR2 from the germline V gene are SGHTA and FQGTGA. J gave up 6 bases and V 0 bases, and 1 base lay outside the gene matches. The CDR3 totals 15 residues. CDR3 coding DNA: TGTGCCAGCAGCTTAACTGGGACTAGCGGGAGCGAGCAGTACTTC. Translating it yields CASSLTGTSGSEQYF.

The chain combines TRBV5-5 with TRBJ2-7; maybe TRBD2 (7 bases). Trimming took 4 bases from V and 3 from J, leaving 17 bases between them. Germline CDR1 and CDR2: SGHKS and YYEKEE (reference sequence). This CDR3 spans 15 amino acids. The CDR3 spells CASSRGGNHYYEQYF. In DNA form, the CDR3 reads TGTGCCAGCAGCAGGGGGGGTAATCACTACTACGAGCAGTACTTC.

The genes are TRBV9 and TRBJ1-3, with a possible D match to TRBD1 (6 bases). The V end was cut by 0 bases, the J end by 0 bases, with 13 bases between. Looked up from germline, CDR1 is SGDLS and CDR2 is YYNGEE. This CDR3 has 17 residues. The CDR3 nucleotides are TGTGCCAGCAGCGTAGGGGGGGCCTTTAGCTCTGGAAACACCATATATTTT. Its protein product is CASSVGGAFSSGNTIYF.

This sequence joins TRBV2 and TRBJ2-3; 8 nucleotides agree with TRBD2. CDR1 is SNHLY, CDR2 FYNNEI, per germline. Losses at the gene ends were 6 bases for V and 9 bases for J; bases not matched to a gene: 8. This CDR3 region has 13 residues. CDR3 sequence reads: CASRPSGRETQYF. In DNA form, the CDR3 reads TGTGCCAGCAGGCCTAGCGGGCGTGAGACGCAGTATTTT.

This chain uses TRBV28 with TRBJ2-7, with D tentatively TRBD2 (6 bases). With 10 bases removed from V and 9 bases from J, the gap between germline ends came to 25 bases. In germline, CDR1 is MDHEN, CDR2 SYDVKM. The CDR3 totals 14 residues. The CDR3 region is CATQQGRALGGQYF. The CDR3 region has the DNA TGTGCCACCCAGCAGGGACGGGCGCTCGGGGGGCAGTACTTC.

The V gene is TRBV7-8, the J gene TRBJ1-6; possible D gene TRBD1, 6 bases. Germline assignment: CDR1 SGHVS and CDR2 FQNEAQ. Trimming took 2 bases from V and 7 from J, leaving 12 bases between them. The CDR3 extends over 15 amino acids. The CDR3 reads CASSLQAQGNSPLHF. As DNA, the CDR3 is TGTGCCAGCAGCTTACAGGCCCAGGGGAATTCACCCCTCCACTTT.

The J gene is TRBJ2-7, the V gene TRBV5-1, with 7 bases that match TRBD2. CDR1 is SGHRS and CDR2 is YFSETQ in the germline V gene. CDR3 length: 15 amino acids. Trimming at V came to 5 bases and at J to 1 base, leaving 9 bases not matched to a gene. CDR3 amino acids: CASSEVTGGSYEQYF. DNA for the CDR3: TGCGCCAGCAGTGAGGTAACGGGAGGTTCCTACGAGCAGTACTTC.

This chain connects TRBV28 to TRBJ1-5; D not certain. Germline V gene sequence: CDR1 MDHEN, CDR2 SYDVKM. Trimming cost V 1 base and J 6 bases, with 16 bases left between them. This CDR3 is built from 16 residues. CDR3 region: CASSLYTGFAAQPQHF. CDR3 DNA sequence: TGTGCCAGCAGTTTATACACGGGGTTCGCGGCTCAGCCCCAGCATTTT.

As to this clone: Germline and junction disagree at one end, which may indicate a read error. CDR3 DNA sequence: TGTGCCAGTCGGGGACGGATGGGATCCTCCGAGCAGTACTTC. It specifies CASRGRMGSSEQYF. This chain uses TRBV6-5 with TRBJ2-7; D tentatively fits TRBD1 or TRBD2 (5 bases each). Germline-derived CDR1 and CDR2 are MNHEY and SVGAGI. The CDR3 covers 14 residues.

This clone occurred a few times. The J gene is TRBJ2-7, the V gene TRBV7-9; 8 bases are a match to TRBD2. The germline gives CDR1 SEHNR, CDR2 FQNEAQ (reference sequence). V lost 5 bases, J lost 3 bases, and 12 bases stayed unmatched. The CDR3 runs to 16 residues. The CDR3 loop reads CASSPGGALGLYEQYF. The CDR3 bases are TGTGCCAGCAGCCCGGGGGGGGCGCTCGGACTCTACGAGCAGTACTTC.

This clone was detected ten times or more. Different DNA sequences within this sample yield the same CDR3. The chain combines TRBV27 with TRBJ1-2; D gene uncertain. The CDR3 consists of 14 residues. V lost 0 bases and J 1 base, leaving 6 bases between the germline ends. The germline V gene has CDR1 MNHEY and CDR2 SMNVEV (reference sequence). Here the CDR3 DNA reads TGTGCCAGCAGTTTATCAGGGTATAACTATGGCTACACCTTC. It is translated as CASSLSGYNYGYTF.

The chain recombines TRBV25-1 with TRBJ2-5; D ambiguous. The CDR3 is made up of 15 amino acids. V was trimmed by 0 bases and J by 3 bases, leaving 11 bases between them. CDR1 and CDR2 (germline): MGHDK, SYGVNS. Written as DNA, the CDR3 is TGTGCCAGCAGTGAATATTCCGGCGGAGAAGAGACCCAGTACTTC. Encoded protein: CASSEYSGGEETQYF.

This clone was observed once. The gene calls are TRBV10-3 and TRBJ2-3; TRBD1 aligns across 7 bases. The CDR3 runs 12 residues. The J segment lost 9 bases and the V segment lost 4 bases, leaving 4 bases of the junction unmatched. The germline CDR1 and CDR2 sequences are ENHRY and SYGVKD. The CDR3 region is CAISGTGATQYF. In DNA form, the CDR3 reads TGTGCCATCAGTGGCACAGGGGCGACGCAGTATTTT.

In its sample, this clone was seen a few times. This CDR3 reads CASMGNTEAFF. The CDR3 bases are TGTGCCAGCATGGGTAACACTGAAGCTTTCTTT. The chain joins TRBV11-2 to TRBJ1-1; D is ambiguous. The CDR3 is made up of 11 amino acids. Per the germline V gene, CDR1 is SGHAT and CDR2 is FQNNGV. Between the trimmed V and J ends, which lost 7 bases and 2 bases, there was a span of 5 bases.

This clone was seen only a few times. Other DNA sequences in the sample encode the same CDR3. The chain is built from TRBV7-8 and TRBJ2-5, with 10 bases aligning to TRBD2. Germline V gene lookup returns CDR1 SGHVS and CDR2 FQNEAQ. The junction had 8 bases not matched to a gene; V was cut back by 6 bases and J by 1 base. The CDR3 loop spans 16 amino acids. Written as DNA, the CDR3 is TGTGCCAGCAGGAAAGGACTAGCGGCGGTCCAAGAGACCCAGTACTTC. Translation gives CASRKGLAAVQETQYF.